This T cell receptor (beta chain) emerged from a study of spatial heterogeneity in lung cancer. Each molecule of TCR cDNA was tagged with one unique molecular identifier. One entry per CDR3 protein results from TCRdb running MiXCR on the 5' RACE reads. The profile shows roughly 2,700 distinct CDR3 sequences, 8.5% of them singletons. The time point here: sample taken at primary tumor resection. By frequency in the sample, this clonotype is medium-sized. The sequence was collected from a female donor with early-stage non-small cell lung cancer. The sample consisted of normal lung tissue next to the tumor, taken at surgery.

CDR3 in DNA: TGTGCCAGCAGTGCCGTGGCAGGGCTAATGAACACTGAAGCTTTCTTT. The encoded protein is CASSAVAGLMNTEAFF. This sequence joins TRBV6-1 and TRBJ1-1, with a possible D match to TRBD1 (5 bases). Trimming shortened V by 4 bases and J by 0 bases, and 15 bases separated the two germline ends. The CDR3 has 16 amino acids. Germline V gene sequence: CDR1 MNHNS, CDR2 SASEGT.